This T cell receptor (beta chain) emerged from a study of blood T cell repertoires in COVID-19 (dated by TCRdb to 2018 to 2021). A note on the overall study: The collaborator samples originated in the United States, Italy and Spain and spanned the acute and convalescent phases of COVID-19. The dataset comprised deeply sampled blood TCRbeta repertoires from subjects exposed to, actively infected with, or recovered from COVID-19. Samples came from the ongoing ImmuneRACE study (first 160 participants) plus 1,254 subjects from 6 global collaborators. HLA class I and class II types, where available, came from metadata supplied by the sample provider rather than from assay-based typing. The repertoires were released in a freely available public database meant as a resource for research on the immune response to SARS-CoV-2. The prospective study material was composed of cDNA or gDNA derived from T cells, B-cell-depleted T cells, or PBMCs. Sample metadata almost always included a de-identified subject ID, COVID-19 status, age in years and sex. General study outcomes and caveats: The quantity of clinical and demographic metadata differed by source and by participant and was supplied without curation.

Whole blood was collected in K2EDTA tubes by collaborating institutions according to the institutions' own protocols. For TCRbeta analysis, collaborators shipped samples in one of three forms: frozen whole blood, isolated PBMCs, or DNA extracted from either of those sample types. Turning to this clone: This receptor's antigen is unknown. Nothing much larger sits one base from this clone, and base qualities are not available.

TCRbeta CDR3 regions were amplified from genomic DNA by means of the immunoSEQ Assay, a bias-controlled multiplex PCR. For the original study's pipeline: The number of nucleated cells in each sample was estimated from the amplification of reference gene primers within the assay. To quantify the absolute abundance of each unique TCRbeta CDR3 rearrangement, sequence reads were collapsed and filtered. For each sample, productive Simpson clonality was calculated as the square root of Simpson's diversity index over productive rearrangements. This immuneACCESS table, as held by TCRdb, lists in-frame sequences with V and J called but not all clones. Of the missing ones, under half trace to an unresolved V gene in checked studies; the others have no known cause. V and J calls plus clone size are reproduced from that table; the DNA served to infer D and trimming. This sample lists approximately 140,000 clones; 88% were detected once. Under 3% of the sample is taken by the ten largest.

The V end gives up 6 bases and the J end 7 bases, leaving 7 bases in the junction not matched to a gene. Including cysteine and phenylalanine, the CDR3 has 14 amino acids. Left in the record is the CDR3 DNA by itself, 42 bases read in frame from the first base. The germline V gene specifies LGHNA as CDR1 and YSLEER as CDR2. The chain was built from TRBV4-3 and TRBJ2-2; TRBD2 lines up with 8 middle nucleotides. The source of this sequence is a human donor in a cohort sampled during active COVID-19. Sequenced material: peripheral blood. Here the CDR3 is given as CASRLGLDVGELFF. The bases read TGCGCCAGCAGGTTGGGACTAGATGTCGGGGAGCTGTTTTTT.